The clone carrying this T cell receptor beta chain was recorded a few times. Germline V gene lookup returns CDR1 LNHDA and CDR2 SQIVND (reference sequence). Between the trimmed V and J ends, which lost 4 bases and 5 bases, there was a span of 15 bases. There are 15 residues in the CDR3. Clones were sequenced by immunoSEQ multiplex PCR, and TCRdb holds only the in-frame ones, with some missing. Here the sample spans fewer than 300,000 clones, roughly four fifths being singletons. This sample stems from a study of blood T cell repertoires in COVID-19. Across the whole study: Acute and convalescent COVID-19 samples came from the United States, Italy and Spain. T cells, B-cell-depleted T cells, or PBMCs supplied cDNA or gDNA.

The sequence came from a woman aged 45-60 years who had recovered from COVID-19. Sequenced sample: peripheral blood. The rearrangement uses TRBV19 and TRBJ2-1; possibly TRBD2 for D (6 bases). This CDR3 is CASSRPGTANNEQFF. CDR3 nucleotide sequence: TGTGCCAGTAGTAGACCGGGGACTGCCAACAATGAGCAGTTCTTC. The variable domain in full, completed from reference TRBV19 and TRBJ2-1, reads DGGITQSPKYLFRKEGQNVTLSCEQNLNHDAMYWYRQDPGQGLRLIYYSQIVNDFQKGDIAEGYSVSREKKESFPLTVTSAQKNPTAFYLCASSRPGTANNEQFFGPGTRLTVL.